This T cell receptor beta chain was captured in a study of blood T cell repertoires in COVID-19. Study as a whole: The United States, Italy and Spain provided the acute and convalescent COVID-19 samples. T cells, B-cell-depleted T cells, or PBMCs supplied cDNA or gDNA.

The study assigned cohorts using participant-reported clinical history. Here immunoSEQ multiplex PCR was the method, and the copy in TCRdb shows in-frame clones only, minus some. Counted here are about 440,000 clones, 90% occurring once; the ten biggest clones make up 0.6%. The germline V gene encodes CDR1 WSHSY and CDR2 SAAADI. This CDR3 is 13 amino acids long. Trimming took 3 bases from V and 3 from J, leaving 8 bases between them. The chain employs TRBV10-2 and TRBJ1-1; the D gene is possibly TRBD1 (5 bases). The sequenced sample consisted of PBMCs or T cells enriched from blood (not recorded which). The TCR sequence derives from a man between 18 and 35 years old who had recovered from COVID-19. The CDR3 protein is CASSDDSYTEAFF. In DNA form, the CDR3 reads TGCGCCAGCAGTGATGACAGTTACACTGAAGCTTTCTTT.